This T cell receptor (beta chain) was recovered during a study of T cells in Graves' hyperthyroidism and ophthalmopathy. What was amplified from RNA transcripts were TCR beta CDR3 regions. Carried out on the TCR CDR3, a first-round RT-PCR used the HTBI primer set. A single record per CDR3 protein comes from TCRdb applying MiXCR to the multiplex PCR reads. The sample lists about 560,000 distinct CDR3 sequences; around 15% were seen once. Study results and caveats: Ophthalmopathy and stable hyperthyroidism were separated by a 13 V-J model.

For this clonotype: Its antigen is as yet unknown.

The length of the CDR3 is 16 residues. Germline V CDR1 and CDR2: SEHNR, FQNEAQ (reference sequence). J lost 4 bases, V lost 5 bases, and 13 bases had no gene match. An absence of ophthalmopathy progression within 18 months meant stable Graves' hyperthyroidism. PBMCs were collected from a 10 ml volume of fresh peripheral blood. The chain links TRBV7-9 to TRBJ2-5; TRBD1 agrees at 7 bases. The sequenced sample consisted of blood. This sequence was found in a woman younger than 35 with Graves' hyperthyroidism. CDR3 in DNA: TGTGCCAGCAGCCGGAGCCCCGGGACAGCTTTAGAGACCCAGTACTTC. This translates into CASSRSPGTALETQYF.